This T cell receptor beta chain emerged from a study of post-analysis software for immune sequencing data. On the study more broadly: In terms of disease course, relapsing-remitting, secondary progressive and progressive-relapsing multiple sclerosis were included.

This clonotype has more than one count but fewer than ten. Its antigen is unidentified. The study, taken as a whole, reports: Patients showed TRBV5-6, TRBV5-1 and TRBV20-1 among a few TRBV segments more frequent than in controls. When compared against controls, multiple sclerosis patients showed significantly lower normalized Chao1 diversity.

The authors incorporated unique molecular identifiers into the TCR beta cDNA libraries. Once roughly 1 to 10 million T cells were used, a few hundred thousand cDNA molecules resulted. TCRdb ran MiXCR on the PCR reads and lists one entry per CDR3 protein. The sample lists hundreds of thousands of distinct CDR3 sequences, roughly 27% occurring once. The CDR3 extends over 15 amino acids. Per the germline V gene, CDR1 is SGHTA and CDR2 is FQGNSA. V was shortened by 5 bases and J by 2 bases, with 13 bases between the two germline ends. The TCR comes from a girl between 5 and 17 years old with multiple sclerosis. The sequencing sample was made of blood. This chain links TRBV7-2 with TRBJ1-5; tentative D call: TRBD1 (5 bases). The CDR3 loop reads CASSMSGPGNQPQHF. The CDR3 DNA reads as TGTGCCAGCAGCATGTCGGGACCGGGCAATCAGCCCCAGCATTTT. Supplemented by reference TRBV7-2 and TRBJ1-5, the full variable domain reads GAGVSQSPSNKVTEKGKDVELRCDPISGHTALYWYRQSLGQGLEFLIYFQGNSAPDKSGLPSDRFSAERTGGSVSTLTIQRTQQEDSAVYLCASSMSGPGNQPQHFGDGTRLSIL.